The 29 T cell receptor beta chains below all came from one sample that was sequenced in a study of blood T cell repertoires in COVID-19. Some clones are missing from TCRdb's copy, which holds only in-frame ones; the method was immunoSEQ multiplex PCR. The data hold about 47,000 clones, with about 84% observed a single time. Sequenced sample: peripheral blood. The source is a man aged 55 to 70 with acute or convalescent COVID-19.

The CDR3 protein is CASSLGLWGYTF. CDR3 coding DNA: TGTGCCAGCAGCTTGGGGCTTTGGGGCTACACCTTC. The chain has TRBV5-4 and TRBJ1-2; D remains unclear. This CDR3 is built from 12 residues. Germline CDR1 SGHNT, CDR2 YYREEE (reference sequence). V was pared by 0 bases and J by 8 bases, with 8 bases between.

The J gene is TRBJ1-2, the V gene TRBV30; D might be TRBD1 (6 bases). Germline V gene data show CDR1 as GTSNPN and CDR2 as SVGIG (reference sequence). The CDR3 covers 14 residues. Trimming removed 3 bases from V and 6 bases from J, with 17 bases in between. In nucleotides, the CDR3 is TGTGCCTGGAGGCCCATGGGGGCCTGGGATGGCTACACCTTC. This encodes CAWRPMGAWDGYTF.

The rearrangement joins TRBV14 to TRBJ2-2, with D possibly being TRBD2 (6 bases). This CDR3 is 14 amino acids long. The V gene lost 0 bases and the J gene lost 5 bases, with 7 bases spanning the gap. Germline loops: CDR1 SGHDN, CDR2 FVKESK. Here the CDR3 reads CASSQDRGTGELFF. DNA of the CDR3: TGTGCCAGCAGCCAAGATCGGGGGACCGGGGAGCTGTTTTTT.

This clone came up a few times. The CDR3 here is CASSPPGGYEQYF. For the CDR3, the DNA is TGTGCCAGCAGTCCCCCTGGAGGCTACGAGCAGTACTTC. V gene TRBV6-5 combines with J gene TRBJ2-7, with a possible D match to TRBD2 (5 bases). The germline V gene encodes CDR1 MNHEY and CDR2 SVGAGI. The CDR3 runs to 13 residues. V was cut by 5 bases and J by 3 bases, with 11 bases left in between.

In this sample, this clone turned up once. The chain joins TRBV19 to TRBJ2-7, with 11 positions matching TRBD1. The length of the CDR3 is 17 residues. CDR1 and CDR2 (germline): LNHDA, SQIVND (reference sequence). V lost 4 bases to trimming and J lost 4 bases; unmatched junction nucleotides: 12. In nucleotides, the CDR3 is TGTGCCAGTAGTACCCTATCCGGACAGGGGGCTTCTTACGAGCAGTACTTC. This codes for CASSTLSGQGASYEQYF.

This clone was seen a handful of times. This chain uses TRBV7-2 with TRBJ1-1, with D hard to call. Trimming stripped 7 bases from V and 7 bases from J, with 19 bases between. The CDR3 has 14 residues. Germline CDR1 SGHTA, CDR2 FQGNSA. CDR3 region: CASTLIPPAREAFF. The CDR3 DNA reads as TGTGCCAGCACCCTAATCCCCCCTGCCCGTGAAGCTTTCTTT.

The gene calls are TRBV7-2 and TRBJ1-2; possibly TRBD1 for D (5 bases). CDR1 and CDR2 (germline): SGHTA, FQGNSA. The V end lost 5 bases, the J end lost 6 bases, and 22 bases lay between the germline ends. CDR3 length: 16 amino acids. This chain's CDR3 is CASSAFYTGTGDGYTF. CDR3 sequence (DNA): TGTGCCAGCAGCGCATTTTACACCGGGACTGGGGATGGCTACACCTTC.

This rearrangement joins TRBV7-9 to TRBJ2-7, with 8 bases aligning to TRBD2. Germline CDR1 and CDR2: SEHNR and FQNEAQ (reference sequence). CDR3 size: 15 residues. The V segment lost 5 bases and the J segment 7 bases; nucleotides outside the gene matches: 13. CDR3 sequence: CASSPAGGAVGEQYF. CDR3 coding DNA: TGTGCCAGCAGCCCTGCCGGGGGGGCGGTTGGGGAGCAGTACTTC.

The V call is TRBV19, the J call TRBJ2-1; 9 nucleotides line up with TRBD1. Germline loops: CDR1 LNHDA, CDR2 SQIVND (reference sequence). The V gene end was trimmed by 5 bases and the J gene end by 4 bases; junction bases not matched to a gene: 15. CDR3 length: 18 amino acids. CDR3 sequence: CASSSLLNRDREYNEQFF. The CDR3 nucleotides are TGTGCCAGTAGTTCCCTACTAAACCGGGACAGGGAGTACAATGAGCAGTTCTTC.

The chain employs TRBV6-2 or TRBV6-3 and TRBJ2-6; D is unclear. Deletions cut 0 bases from V and 12 bases from J, with 18 bases between. This CDR3 is built from 16 residues. Germline V gene lookup returns CDR1 MNHEY and CDR2 SVGEGT. CDR3 sequence (DNA): TGTGCCAGCAGTTACTCGGTGGAGACCTCTGAAGGCGTCCTGACTTTC. Translated, it gives CASSYSVETSEGVLTF.

The gene calls are TRBV18 and TRBJ1-6, with 10 nucleotides matching TRBD1. This CDR3 comprises 16 residues. Germline loops: CDR1 KGHSH, CDR2 LQKENI. Trimming removed 6 bases from V and 11 bases from J; junction bases left unmatched: 13. This chain's CDR3 is CASSPEPGTGVTPLHF. In nucleotides, the CDR3 is TGTGCCAGCTCTCCGGAGCCCGGGACAGGGGTGACACCCCTCCACTTT.

CDR3 sequence: CASRGPTYEQYF. The CDR3 region has the DNA TGTGCCAGCAGGGGGCCTACCTACGAGCAGTACTTC. V gene TRBV27 combines with J gene TRBJ2-7; D might be TRBD1 (5 bases). The CDR3 sequence is 12 residues long. Germline CDR1 is MNHEY and CDR2 is SMNVEV (reference sequence). Between the trimmed V and J ends, which lost 6 bases and 2 bases, there was a span of 8 bases.

The V and J genes are TRBV19 and TRBJ2-1; D uncertain. Germline-derived CDR1 and CDR2 are LNHDA and SQIVND (reference sequence). The CDR3 spans 15 residues. V shed 1 base and J shed 0 bases, with 7 bases lying between them. The CDR3 DNA reads as TGTGCCAGTAGTATAGGGCCTAGCTCCTACAATGAGCAGTTCTTC. This codes for CASSIGPSSYNEQFF.

In DNA form, the CDR3 reads TGTGCCACCAGTGATCTTGACAGGGCGGAGGGCTACACCTTC. This gives the protein CATSDLDRAEGYTF. V is TRBV24-1 and J is TRBJ1-2; 7 bases are shared with TRBD1. Germline V CDR1 and CDR2: KGHDR, SFDVKD. The J segment lost 8 bases and the V segment lost 3 bases, leaving 8 bases of the junction unmatched. The CDR3 covers 14 residues.

This sequence joins TRBV4-1 and TRBJ1-2; D ambiguous. Deletions cut 1 base from V and 4 bases from J, with 10 bases between. The CDR3 totals 14 residues. Germline CDR1 MGHRA, CDR2 YSYEKL. The CDR3 reads CASSQGVISYGYTF. In DNA form, the CDR3 reads TGCGCCAGCAGCCAAGGAGTAATAAGCTATGGCTACACCTTC.

The V gene is TRBV29-1, the J gene TRBJ1-2; D ambiguous. Germline V gene lookup returns CDR1 SQVTM and CDR2 ANQGSEA. V lost 4 bases to trimming and J lost 6 bases, with 9 bases between them. CDR3 length equals 11 residues. This CDR3 is CSVGRRDGYTF. The CDR3 DNA reads TGCAGCGTTGGGAGGAGGGATGGCTACACCTTC.

Only one count was recorded for this clone. The chain is built from TRBV6-4 and TRBJ2-1; 10 nucleotides agree with TRBD2. The germline CDR1 and CDR2 sequences are MRHNA and SNTAGT. The length of the CDR3 is 15 residues. V trimming: 2 bases; J trimming: 6 bases; junction bases outside the gene matches: 4. The chain's CDR3 is CASSDDLAGANEQFF. Here the CDR3 DNA reads TGTGCCAGCAGTGACGATCTAGCGGGGGCCAATGAGCAGTTCTTC.

This chain joins TRBV5-4 and TRBJ2-1, with 9 bases identical to TRBD2. The ends lost 1 base at V and 7 bases at J; junction bases unmatched: 6. The CDR3 is made up of 15 amino acids. Germline V gene lookup returns CDR1 SGHNT and CDR2 YYREEE (reference sequence). The chain's CDR3 is CASSLYGGGANEQFF. The DNA of the CDR3 is TGTGCCAGCAGCTTGTATGGCGGGGGGGCAAATGAGCAGTTCTTC.

The chain carries TRBV4-3 and TRBJ2-1, with a possible D match to TRBD1 (6 bases). The CDR3 loop spans 17 amino acids. V lost 0 bases and J 5 bases, leaving 17 bases between the germline ends. Germline CDR1 reads LGHNA; CDR2 reads YSLEER. For the CDR3, the DNA is TGCGCCAGCAGCCAAGATGGGGGCAGGTATGCTCACAATGAGCAGTTCTTC. Residues: CASSQDGGRYAHNEQFF.

This chain connects TRBV7-8 to TRBJ1-1; D possibly corresponds to TRBD1 (6 bases). CDR3 length equals 19 residues. The germline V gene has CDR1 SGHVS and CDR2 FQNEAQ. Trimming removed 0 bases at V and 1 base at J, with 21 bases between. In nucleotides, the CDR3 is TGTGCCAGCAGCTTAGCACGATTCCTTTTAGGGGGAGCGAACACTGAAGCTTTCTTT. It specifies CASSLARFLLGGANTEAFF. The entire variable domain, with the rest obtained from reference TRBV7-8 and TRBJ1-1, is as follows: GAGVSQSPRYKVAKRGQDVALRCDPISGHVSLFWYQQALGQGPEFLTYFQNEAQLDKSGLPSDRFFAERPEGSVSTLKIQRTQQEDSAVYLCASSLARFLLGGANTEAFFGQGTRLTVV.

The V call is TRBV2, the J call TRBJ1-5; possible D gene TRBD1, 5 bases. The CDR3 extends over 14 amino acids. Trimming removed 8 bases at V and 6 bases at J, with 17 bases between. Per germline, CDR1 SNHLY and CDR2 FYNNEI. In nucleotides, the CDR3 is TGTGCCAGCTCAGTAGGGGCCTTAGGTCAGCCCCAGCATTTT. Encoded protein: CASSVGALGQPQHF.

This sequence joins TRBV20-1 and TRBJ1-2; D gene ambiguous. Deletions cut 3 bases from V and 3 bases from J, with 14 bases between. The CDR3 runs to 14 residues. CDR1 DFQATT and CDR2 SNEGSKA come from the germline V gene (reference sequence). For the CDR3, the DNA is TGCAGTGCTAGTAATCAGGTTGTGGACTATGGCTACACCTTC. The encoded protein is CSASNQVVDYGYTF.

Here the CDR3 DNA reads TGTGCCAGCAGCTCGCCATGGCCTCAAGAGACCCAGTACTTC. Protein: CASSSPWPQETQYF. J is TRBJ2-5 and V is TRBV11-2; D uncertain. Trimming pared 4 bases from V and 2 bases from J, leaving 11 bases between. In germline, CDR1 is SGHAT, CDR2 FQNNGV. This CDR3 is 14 amino acids long.

This clone was recorded once. J is TRBJ2-5 and V is TRBV9; the match to TRBD2 covers 10 bases. Germline CDR1 reads SGDLS; CDR2 reads YYNGEE. J was trimmed by 0 bases and V by 4 bases; bases with no gene match: 6. This CDR3 region has 16 residues. The chain's CDR3 is CASSPLAGENQETQYF. The CDR3 coding sequence is TGTGCCAGCAGCCCTCTAGCGGGGGAAAACCAAGAGACCCAGTACTTC. Full variable domain (rest looked up from reference TRBV9 and TRBJ2-5): DSGVTQTPKHLITATGQRVTLRCSPRSGDLSVYWYQQSLDQGLQFLIQYYNGEERAKGNILERFSAQQFPDLHSELNLSSLELGDSALYFCASSPLAGENQETQYFGPGTRLLVL.

The chain has TRBV28 and TRBJ1-1; 10 nucleotides line up with TRBD1. The CDR3 extends over 14 amino acids. Germline assignment: CDR1 MDHEN and CDR2 SYDVKM. After removal of 7 bases from V and 3 bases from J, the junction contained 5 bases not matched to a gene. The CDR3 DNA is TGTGCCAGCAATGAGGGACAGGGGTACACTGAAGCTTTCTTT. Protein sequence: CASNEGQGYTEAFF.

The chain combines TRBV5-5 with TRBJ1-1; D not certain. Germline V gives CDR1 SGHKS, CDR2 YYEKEE (reference sequence). V was clipped by 1 base and J by 4 bases, with 5 bases between them. The CDR3 contains 12 residues. CDR3 sequence reads: CASSLRLTEAFF. The CDR3 coding sequence is TGTGCCAGCAGCTTGCGACTCACTGAAGCTTTCTTT.

This clone has a handful of counts. The chain has TRBV5-1 and TRBJ2-7; 7 nucleotides agree with TRBD1. Germline V gene lookup returns CDR1 SGHRS and CDR2 YFSETQ. CDR3 length: 13 residues. The V gene end was trimmed by 4 bases and the J gene end by 6 bases; junction bases not matched to a gene: 7. For the CDR3, the DNA is TGCGCCAGCAGCGCAACAGGGGCTGGCGAGCAGTACTTC. This sequence encodes CASSATGAGEQYF.

This chain uses TRBV4-1 with TRBJ2-5; possibly TRBD2 for D (6 bases). The germline V gene has CDR1 MGHRA and CDR2 YSYEKL. Trimming removed 0 bases at V and 4 bases at J, with 15 bases between. There are 16 residues in the CDR3. This CDR3 reads CASSQEWANGGETQYF. CDR3 coding DNA: TGCGCCAGCAGCCAAGAATGGGCCAACGGGGGAGAGACCCAGTACTTC.

The gene calls are TRBV7-8 and TRBJ2-5; 9 bases fit TRBD1. The junction had 2 bases not matched to a gene; V was cut back by 1 base and J by 5 bases. Per the germline V gene, CDR1 is SGHVS and CDR2 is FQNEAQ. This CDR3 spans 14 amino acids. CDR3 bases: TGTGCCAGCAGCTTAGGACAGGGGGTGGAGACCCAGTACTTC. This translates into CASSLGQGVETQYF. The full variable domain, completed using reference TRBV7-8 and TRBJ2-5, is GAGVSQSPRYKVAKRGQDVALRCDPISGHVSLFWYQQALGQGPEFLTYFQNEAQLDKSGLPSDRFFAERPEGSVSTLKIQRTQQEDSAVYLCASSLGQGVETQYFGPGTRLLVL.